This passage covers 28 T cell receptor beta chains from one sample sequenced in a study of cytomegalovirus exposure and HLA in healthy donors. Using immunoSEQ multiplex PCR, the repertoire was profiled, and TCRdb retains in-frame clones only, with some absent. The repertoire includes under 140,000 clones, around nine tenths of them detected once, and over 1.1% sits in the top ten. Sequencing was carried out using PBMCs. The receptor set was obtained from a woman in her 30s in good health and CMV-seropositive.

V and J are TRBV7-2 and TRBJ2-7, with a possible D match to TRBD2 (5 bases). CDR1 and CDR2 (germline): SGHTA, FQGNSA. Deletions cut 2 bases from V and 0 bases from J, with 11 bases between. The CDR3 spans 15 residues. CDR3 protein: CASSLWAGPSYEQYF. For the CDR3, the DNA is TGTGCCAGCAGCTTATGGGCGGGCCCCTCCTACGAGCAGTACTTC.

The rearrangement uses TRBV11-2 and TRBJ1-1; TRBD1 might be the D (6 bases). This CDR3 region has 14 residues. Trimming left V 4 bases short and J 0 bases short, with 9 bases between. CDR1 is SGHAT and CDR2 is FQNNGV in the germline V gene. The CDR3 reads CASSSWDMNTEAFF. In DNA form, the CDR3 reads TGTGCCAGCAGCTCCTGGGACATGAACACTGAAGCTTTCTTT.

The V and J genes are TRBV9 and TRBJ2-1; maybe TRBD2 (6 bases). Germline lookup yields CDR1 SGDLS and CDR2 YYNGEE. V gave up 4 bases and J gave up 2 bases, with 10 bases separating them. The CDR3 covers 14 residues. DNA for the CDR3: TGTGCCAGCAGCCTCGGGGGTACCTACAATGAGCAGTTCTTC. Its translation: CASSLGGTYNEQFF.

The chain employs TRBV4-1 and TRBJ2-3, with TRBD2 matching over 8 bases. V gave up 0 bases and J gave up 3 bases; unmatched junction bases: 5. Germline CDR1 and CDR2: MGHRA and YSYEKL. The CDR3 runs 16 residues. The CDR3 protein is CASSQESGSKTDTQYF. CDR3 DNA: TGCGCCAGCAGCCAAGAGAGCGGGAGTAAGACAGATACGCAGTATTTT.

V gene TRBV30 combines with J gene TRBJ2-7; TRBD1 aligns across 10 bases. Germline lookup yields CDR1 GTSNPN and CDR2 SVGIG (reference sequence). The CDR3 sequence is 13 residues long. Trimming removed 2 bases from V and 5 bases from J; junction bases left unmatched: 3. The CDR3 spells CAWSWTGGHEQYF. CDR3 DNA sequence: TGTGCCTGGAGTTGGACAGGGGGTCACGAGCAGTACTTC.

The CDR3 protein is CASSFGGATYEQYF. The CDR3 coding sequence is TGTGCCAGCAGCTTTGGCGGGGCTACCTACGAGCAGTACTTC. The chain carries TRBV7-2 and TRBJ2-7, with D possibly being TRBD2 (6 bases). With 3 bases removed from V and 2 bases from J, the gap between germline ends came to 11 bases. CDR1 and CDR2 from the germline V gene are SGHTA and FQGNSA. The CDR3 has 14 amino acids.

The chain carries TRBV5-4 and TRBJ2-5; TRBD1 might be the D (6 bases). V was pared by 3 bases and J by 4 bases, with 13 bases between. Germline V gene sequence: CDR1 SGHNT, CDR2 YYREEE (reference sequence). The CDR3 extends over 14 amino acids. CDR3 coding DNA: TGTGCCAGCAGCTCGTATGGGACAATAGAGACCCAGTACTTC. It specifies CASSSYGTIETQYF.

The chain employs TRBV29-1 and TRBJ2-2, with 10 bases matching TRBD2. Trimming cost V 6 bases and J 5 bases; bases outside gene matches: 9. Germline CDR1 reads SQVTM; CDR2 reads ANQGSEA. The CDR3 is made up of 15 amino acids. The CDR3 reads CSVAVSSGSTGELFF. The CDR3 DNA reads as TGCAGCGTCGCAGTCTCTAGCGGGAGTACCGGGGAGCTGTTTTTT.

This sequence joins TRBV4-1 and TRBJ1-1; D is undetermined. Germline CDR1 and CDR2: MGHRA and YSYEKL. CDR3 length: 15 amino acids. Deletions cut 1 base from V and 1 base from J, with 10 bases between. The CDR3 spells CASSQGARGNTEAFF. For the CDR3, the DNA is TGCGCCAGCAGCCAAGGGGCCCGGGGGAACACTGAAGCTTTCTTT.

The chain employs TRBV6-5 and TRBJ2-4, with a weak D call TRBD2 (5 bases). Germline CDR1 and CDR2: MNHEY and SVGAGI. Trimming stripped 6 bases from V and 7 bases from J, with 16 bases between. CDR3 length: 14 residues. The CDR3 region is CASSRSSGGNIQYF. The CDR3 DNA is TGTGCCAGCAGCAGATCTAGTGGCGGGAACATTCAGTACTTC.

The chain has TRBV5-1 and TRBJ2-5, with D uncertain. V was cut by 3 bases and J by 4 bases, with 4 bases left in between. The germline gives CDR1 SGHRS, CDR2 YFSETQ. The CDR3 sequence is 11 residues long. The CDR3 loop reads CASSYRETQYF. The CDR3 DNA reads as TGCGCCAGCAGCTATCGAGAGACCCAGTACTTC.

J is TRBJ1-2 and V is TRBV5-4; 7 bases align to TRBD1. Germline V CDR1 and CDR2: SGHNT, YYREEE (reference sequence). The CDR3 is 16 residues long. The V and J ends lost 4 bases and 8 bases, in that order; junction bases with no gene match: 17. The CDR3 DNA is TGTGCCAGCAGCAAGTCGAGAGGGGGCGGTTCGGGAGGCTACACCTTC. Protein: CASSKSRGGGSGGYTF.

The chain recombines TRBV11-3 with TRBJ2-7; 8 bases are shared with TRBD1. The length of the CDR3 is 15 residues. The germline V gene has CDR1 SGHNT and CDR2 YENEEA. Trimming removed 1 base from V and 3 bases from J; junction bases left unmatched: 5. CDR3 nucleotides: TGTGCCAGCAGCTTAGGGACAGGGAGCAGCTACGAGCAGTACTTC. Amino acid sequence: CASSLGTGSSYEQYF.

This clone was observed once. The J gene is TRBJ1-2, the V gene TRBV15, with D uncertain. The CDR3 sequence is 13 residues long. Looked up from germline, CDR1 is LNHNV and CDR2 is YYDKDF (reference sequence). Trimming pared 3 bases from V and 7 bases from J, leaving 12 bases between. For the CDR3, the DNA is TGTGCCACCAGCAGGGTCGGTGTTGGTGGCTACACCTTC. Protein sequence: CATSRVGVGGYTF. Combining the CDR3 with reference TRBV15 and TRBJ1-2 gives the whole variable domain DAMVIQNPRYQVTQFGKPVTLSCSQTLNHNVMYWYQQKSSQAPKLLFHYYDKDFNNEADTPDNFQSRRPNTSFCFLDIRSPGLGDTAMYLCATSRVGVGGYTFGSGTRLTVV.

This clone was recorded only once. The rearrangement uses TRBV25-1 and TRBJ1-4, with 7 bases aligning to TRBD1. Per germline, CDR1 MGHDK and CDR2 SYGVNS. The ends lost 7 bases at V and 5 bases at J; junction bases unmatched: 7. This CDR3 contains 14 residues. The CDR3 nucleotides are TGTGCCAGCACTAGACAGGGAAAAAATGAAAAACTGTTTTTT. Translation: CASTRQGKNEKLFF. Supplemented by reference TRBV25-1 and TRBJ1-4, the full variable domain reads EADIYQTPRYLVIGTGKKITLECSQTMGHDKMYWYQQDPGMELHLIHYSYGVNSTEKGDLSSESTVSRIRTEHFPLTLESARPSHTSQYLCASTRQGKNEKLFFGSGTQLSVL.

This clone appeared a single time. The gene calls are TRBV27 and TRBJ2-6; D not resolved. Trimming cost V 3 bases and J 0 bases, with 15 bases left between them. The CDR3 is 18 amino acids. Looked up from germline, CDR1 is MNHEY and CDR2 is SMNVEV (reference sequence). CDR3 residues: CASSFPFFPYSGANVLTF. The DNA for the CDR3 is TGTGCCAGCAGTTTCCCTTTTTTCCCCTACTCTGGGGCCAACGTCCTGACTTTC. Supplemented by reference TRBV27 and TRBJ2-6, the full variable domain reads EAQVTQNPRYLITVTGKKLTVTCSQNMNHEYMSWYRQDPGLGLRQIYYSMNVEVTDKGDVPEGYKVSRKEKRNFPLILESPSPNQTSLYFCASSFPFFPYSGANVLTFGAGSRLTVL.

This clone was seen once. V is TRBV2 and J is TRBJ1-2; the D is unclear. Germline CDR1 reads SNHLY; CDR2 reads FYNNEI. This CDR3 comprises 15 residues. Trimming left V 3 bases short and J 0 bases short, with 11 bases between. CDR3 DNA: TGTGCCAGCAGTGACCACGGTGAAGCTAACTATGGCTACACCTTC. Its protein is CASSDHGEANYGYTF.

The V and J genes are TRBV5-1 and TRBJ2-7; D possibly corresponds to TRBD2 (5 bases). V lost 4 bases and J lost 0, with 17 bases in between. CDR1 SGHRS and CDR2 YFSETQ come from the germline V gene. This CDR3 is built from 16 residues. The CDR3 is CASSPARSGSSYEQYF. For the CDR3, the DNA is TGCGCCAGCAGCCCGGCGAGGAGCGGCAGCTCCTACGAGCAGTACTTC.

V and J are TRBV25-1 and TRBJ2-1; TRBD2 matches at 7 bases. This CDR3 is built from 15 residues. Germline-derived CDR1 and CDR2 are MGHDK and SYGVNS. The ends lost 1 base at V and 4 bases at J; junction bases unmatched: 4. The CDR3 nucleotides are TGTGCCAGCAGTGAATTTCGGGGGGAATACAATGAGCAGTTCTTC. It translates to CASSEFRGEYNEQFF.

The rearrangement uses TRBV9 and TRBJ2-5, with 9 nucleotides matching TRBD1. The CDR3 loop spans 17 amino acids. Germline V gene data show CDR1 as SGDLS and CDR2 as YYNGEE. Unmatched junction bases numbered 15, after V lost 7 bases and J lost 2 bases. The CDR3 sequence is CASSSPQTGGGQETQYF. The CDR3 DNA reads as TGTGCCAGCTCTAGCCCCCAGACAGGGGGGGGTCAAGAGACCCAGTACTTC.

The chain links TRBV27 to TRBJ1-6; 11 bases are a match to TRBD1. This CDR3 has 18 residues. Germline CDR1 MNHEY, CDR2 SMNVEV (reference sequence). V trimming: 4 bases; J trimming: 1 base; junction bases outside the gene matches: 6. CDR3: CASSWTGGGTSYNSPLHF. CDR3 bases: TGTGCCAGCAGTTGGACAGGGGGCGGGACGTCCTATAATTCACCCCTCCACTTT.

The CDR3 here is CATQGLAVGELFF. Here the CDR3 DNA reads TGTGCCACCCAGGGACTAGCTGTCGGGGAGCTGTTTTTT. The rearrangement uses TRBV10-3 and TRBJ2-2; 9 bases line up with TRBD2. Per the germline V gene, CDR1 is ENHRY and CDR2 is SYGVKD. The ends lost 10 bases at V and 7 bases at J; junction bases unmatched: 7. CDR3 length: 13 amino acids.

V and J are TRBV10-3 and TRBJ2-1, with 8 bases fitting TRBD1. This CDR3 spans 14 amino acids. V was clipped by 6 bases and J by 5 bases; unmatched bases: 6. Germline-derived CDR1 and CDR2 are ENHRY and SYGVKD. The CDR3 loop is CAIRDREIHNEQFF. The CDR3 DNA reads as TGTGCCATCAGGGACAGGGAAATCCACAATGAGCAGTTCTTC.

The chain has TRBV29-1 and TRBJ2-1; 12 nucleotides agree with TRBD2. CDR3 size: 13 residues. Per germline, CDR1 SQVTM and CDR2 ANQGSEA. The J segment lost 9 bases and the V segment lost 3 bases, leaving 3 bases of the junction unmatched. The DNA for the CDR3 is TGCAGCGTTGAGAGACTAGCGGGGGCTGAGCAGTTCTTC. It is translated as CSVERLAGAEQFF.

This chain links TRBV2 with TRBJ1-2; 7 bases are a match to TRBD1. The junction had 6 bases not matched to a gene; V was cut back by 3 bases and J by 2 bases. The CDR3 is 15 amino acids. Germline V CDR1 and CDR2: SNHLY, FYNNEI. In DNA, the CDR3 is TGTGCCAGCAGTGACCCTCTACAGGGGAACTATGGCTACACCTTC. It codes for CASSDPLQGNYGYTF.

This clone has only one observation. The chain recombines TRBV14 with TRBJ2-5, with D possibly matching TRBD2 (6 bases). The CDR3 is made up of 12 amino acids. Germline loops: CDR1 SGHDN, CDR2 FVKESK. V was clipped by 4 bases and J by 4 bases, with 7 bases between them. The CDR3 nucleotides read TGTGCCAGCAGCCGCGGGGTAGAGACCCAGTACTTC. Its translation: CASSRGVETQYF.

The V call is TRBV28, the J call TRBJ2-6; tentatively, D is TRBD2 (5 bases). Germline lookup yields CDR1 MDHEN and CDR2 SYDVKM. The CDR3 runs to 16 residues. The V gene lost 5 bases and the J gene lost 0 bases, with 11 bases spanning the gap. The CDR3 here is CASSPRGFSGANVLTF. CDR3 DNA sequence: TGTGCCAGCAGTCCCCGGGGATTCTCTGGGGCCAACGTCCTGACTTTC.

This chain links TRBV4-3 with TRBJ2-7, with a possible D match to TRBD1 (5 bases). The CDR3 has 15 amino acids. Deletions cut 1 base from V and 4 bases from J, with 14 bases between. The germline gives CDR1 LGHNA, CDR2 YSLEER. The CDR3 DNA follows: TGCGCCAGCAGCCAAGGGTTCCAGGGTGGGTACGAGCAGTACTTC. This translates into CASSQGFQGGYEQYF.